This is a list of T cell receptor beta chains from one sample in a study of shared clonotypes between healthy human individuals. Generated by immunoSEQ multiplex PCR, the TCRdb table keeps only in-frame clones and is missing some. The data hold nearly 1 million clones, with approximately 80% observed a single time. Sequenced: memory CD4+ T cells sorted from blood. These receptors all come from a man younger than 35 in good health. Both conserved end residues are part of each CDR3. A D gene is named only where the DNA matches it firmly. A row's size may be missing; if present it is once, few, many or a size class.

cdr3_nt: TGTGCCAGCAGTGTAGGAGGCTACACCTTC; cdr3_aa: CASSVGGYTF; j_call: TRBJ1-2; clone_size: many; v_call: TRBV2; d_call: .
cdr3_nt: TGTGCCAGCAGTCGACAGGGGGCTGGACGAGAAGCTTTCTTT; cdr3_aa: CASSRQGAGREAFF; j_call: TRBJ1-1; clone_size: .; v_call: TRBV2; d_call: TRBD1
cdr3_nt: TGTGCCAGCAGCGCCAGCTGGGGACGGGGCAATTCACCCCTCCACTTT; cdr3_aa: CASSASWGRGNSPLHF; j_call: TRBJ1-6; clone_size: .; v_call: TRBV27; d_call: .
cdr3_nt: TGTGCCATCAACCAGGGGGAGAATTCACCCCTCCACTTT; cdr3_aa: CAINQGENSPLHF; j_call: TRBJ1-6; clone_size: .; v_call: TRBV10-3; d_call: TRBD1
cdr3_nt: TGTGCCTGGAGTCGCCAGGAGAACACTGAAGCTTTCTTT; cdr3_aa: CAWSRQENTEAFF; j_call: TRBJ1-1; clone_size: .; v_call: TRBV30; d_call: .
cdr3_nt: TGCGCCAGCAGCCAAAAGACGGGACAGCTTGGCATTCAGTACTTC; cdr3_aa: CASSQKTGQLGIQYF; j_call: TRBJ2-4; clone_size: few; v_call: TRBV4-3; d_call: TRBD1
cdr3_nt: TGTGCCATCAGGGGGGCCGGGACAGACACCGGGGAGCTGTTTTTT; cdr3_aa: CAIRGAGTDTGELFF; j_call: TRBJ2-2; clone_size: .; v_call: TRBV10-3; d_call: TRBD1
cdr3_nt: TGTGCCAGCGATTCCACGAGGGCGGTCTCCTATGGCTACACCTTC; cdr3_aa: CASDSTRAVSYGYTF; j_call: TRBJ1-2; clone_size: .; v_call: TRBV2; d_call: .
cdr3_nt: TGCGCCAGCAGCTGGGGGGATAAGGGTGGCTACACCTTC; cdr3_aa: CASSWGDKGGYTF; j_call: TRBJ1-2; clone_size: once; v_call: TRBV5-1; d_call: .
cdr3_nt: TGTGCCAGCAGTTACTCGGCCGGGACGACATTCTCACCCCTCCACTTT; cdr3_aa: CASSYSAGTTFSPLHF; j_call: TRBJ1-6; clone_size: .; v_call: TRBV6-5; d_call: .
cdr3_nt: TGCGCCAGCAGCCTACGAGGGACTTCTAACGGGGAGCTGTTTTTT; cdr3_aa: CASSLRGTSNGELFF; j_call: TRBJ2-2; clone_size: .; v_call: TRBV5-1; d_call: .
cdr3_nt: TGTGCCTGGGACAGGCGGAGGGGCACTGAAGCTTTCTTT; cdr3_aa: CAWDRRRGTEAFF; j_call: TRBJ1-1; clone_size: many; v_call: TRBV30; d_call: .
cdr3_nt: TGTGCCAGCAGACCCGGGGTCTTAACCTACAATGAGCAGTTCTTC; cdr3_aa: CASRPGVLTYNEQFF; j_call: TRBJ2-1; clone_size: .; v_call: TRBV2; d_call: .
cdr3_nt: TGTGCCTGGAGTTCCGGTGGGGGGGCATCCTATGGCTACACCTTC; cdr3_aa: CAWSSGGGASYGYTF; j_call: TRBJ1-2; clone_size: .; v_call: TRBV30; d_call: .
cdr3_nt: TGTGCCTGGAAACAGGTTATGGCTAATTCACCCCTCCACTTT; cdr3_aa: CAWKQVMANSPLHF; j_call: TRBJ1-6; clone_size: .; v_call: TRBV30; d_call: .
cdr3_nt: TGTGCCAGCAGTAAAGGAGGGACTAGCCACAACGAGCAGTACTTC; cdr3_aa: CASSKGGTSHNEQYF; j_call: TRBJ2-7; clone_size: .; v_call: TRBV5-4; d_call: TRBD2
cdr3_nt: TGTGCCATCAGTGAGCGGGGGGCCTCCTACAATGAGCAGTTCTTC; cdr3_aa: CAISERGASYNEQFF; j_call: TRBJ2-1; clone_size: .; v_call: TRBV10-3; d_call: .
cdr3_nt: TGTGCCATCAGCGAGGGTGAAAAACTGTTTTTT; cdr3_aa: CAISEGEKLFF; j_call: TRBJ1-4; clone_size: .; v_call: TRBV10-3; d_call: .
cdr3_nt: TGTGCCAGCACCATTGAGGGAACCTCCTACAATGAGCAGTTCTTC; cdr3_aa: CASTIEGTSYNEQFF; j_call: TRBJ2-1; clone_size: few; v_call: TRBV5-5; d_call: .
cdr3_nt: TGTGCCAGTAGTAGACAAGGACAGCGAGGAAACACCATATATTTT; cdr3_aa: CASSRQGQRGNTIYF; j_call: TRBJ1-3; clone_size: .; v_call: TRBV19; d_call: .
cdr3_nt: TGTGCCAGCAGTCCCCGCAGGACAGGGTATGGCTACACCTTC; cdr3_aa: CASSPRRTGYGYTF; j_call: TRBJ1-2; clone_size: .; v_call: TRBV28; d_call: TRBD1
cdr3_nt: TGCGCCAGCAGCTCGAGACCAGGTGGTGAGGGCTCAGAGCAGTACTTC; cdr3_aa: CASSSRPGGEGSEQYF; j_call: TRBJ2-7; clone_size: .; v_call: TRBV5-1; d_call: .
cdr3_nt: TGTGCCAGCAGTTACCAATCTAGCGGGGGGAGGTACGAGCAGTACTTC; cdr3_aa: CASSYQSSGGRYEQYF; j_call: TRBJ2-7; clone_size: .; v_call: TRBV6-6; d_call: TRBD2
cdr3_nt: TGTGCCAGCAGTGAATTGAGCGGATTCTCTGGAAACACCATATATTTT; cdr3_aa: CASSELSGFSGNTIYF; j_call: TRBJ1-3; clone_size: .; v_call: TRBV25-1; d_call: .
cdr3_nt: TGTGCCAGCGCAAATAGGGACAGCAGACAGCCCCAGCATTTT; cdr3_aa: CASANRDSRQPQHF; j_call: TRBJ1-5; clone_size: .; v_call: TRBV5-8; d_call: TRBD1
cdr3_nt: TGTGCCTGGACTCCAAGACGACAGGGGGCTAGGGAGCAGTACTTC; cdr3_aa: CAWTPRRQGAREQYF; j_call: TRBJ2-7; clone_size: .; v_call: TRBV30; d_call: TRBD1
cdr3_nt: TGTGCTAGTGCCTTGGGACAGCCTTACACCGGGGAGCTGTTTTTT; cdr3_aa: CASALGQPYTGELFF; j_call: TRBJ2-2; clone_size: .; v_call: TRBV12-5; d_call: TRBD1